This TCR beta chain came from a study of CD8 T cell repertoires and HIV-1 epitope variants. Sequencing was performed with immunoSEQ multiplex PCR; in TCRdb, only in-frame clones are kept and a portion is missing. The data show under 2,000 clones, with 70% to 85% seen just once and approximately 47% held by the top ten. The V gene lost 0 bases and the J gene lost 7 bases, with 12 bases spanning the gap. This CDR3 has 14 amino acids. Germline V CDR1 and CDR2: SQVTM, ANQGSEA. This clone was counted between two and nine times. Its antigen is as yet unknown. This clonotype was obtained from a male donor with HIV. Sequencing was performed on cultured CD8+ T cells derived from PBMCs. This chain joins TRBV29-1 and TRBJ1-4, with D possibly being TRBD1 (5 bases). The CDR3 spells CSVEDYAGGEKLFF. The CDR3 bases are TGCAGCGTTGAAGATTATGCTGGGGGTGAAAAACTGTTTTTT.